Listed here are 15 T cell receptor beta chains from one sample, sequenced in a study of neurological immune-mediated disorders. TCRdb independently ran MiXCR on the 5' RACE reads; one entry per CDR3 protein. Here the sample spans tens of thousands of distinct CDR3 sequences, 3.5% to 5% being singletons. The sequencing sample was made of PBMCs. These receptors were taken from a man aged 50-59 years with multiple sclerosis.

This clonotype was seen at least ten times. V usage is TRBV19 and J usage is TRBJ1-1, with TRBD1 as a possible D gene (5 bases). In germline, CDR1 is LNHDA, CDR2 SQIVND (reference sequence). The CDR3 runs to 15 residues. Trimming took off 7 bases at V and 3 bases at J, with 18 bases between the two ends. DNA of the CDR3: TGTGCCAGTAACCACAAAGGGGCAGGCCACACTGAAGCTTTCTTT. It specifies CASNHKGAGHTEAFF.

This clonotype has a count of ten or more. The rearrangement links TRBV5-1 to TRBJ2-3; 7 nucleotides align to TRBD2. The CDR3 is 17 amino acids. Germline V CDR1 and CDR2: SGHRS, YFSETQ. The V and J ends lost 0 bases and 0 bases, in that order; junction bases with no gene match: 7. CDR3 loop: CASSLAIRAGSTDTQYF. As DNA, the CDR3 is TGCGCCAGCAGCTTGGCAATTCGAGCGGGGAGCACAGATACGCAGTATTTT.

Concerning this clonotype itself: One base away lies a much larger clone, so this may be a sequencing read error. This chain uses TRBV5-1 with TRBJ1-4, with D possibly matching TRBD1 (6 bases). The CDR3 has 14 amino acids. CDR1 is SGHRS, CDR2 YFSETQ, per germline. Trimming took 4 bases from V and 5 from J, leaving 12 bases between them. The CDR3: CASSEGQYNEKLFF. The CDR3 DNA reads TGCGCCAGCAGCGAGGGACAATACAATGAAAAACTGTTTTTT.

This clonotype was detected many times. The genes are TRBV6-5 and TRBJ1-1, with D maybe TRBD1 (5 bases). The CDR3 extends over 15 amino acids. V lost 5 bases and J lost 0, with 13 bases in between. Germline CDR1 reads MNHEY; CDR2 reads SVGAGI. The CDR3 sequence: CASSRGDRMNTEAFF. The CDR3 nucleotides are TGTGCCAGCAGTCGAGGGGATCGCATGAACACTGAAGCTTTCTTT.

In its sample, this clonotype was seen a few times. The chain uses TRBV11-3 and TRBJ2-1; D might be TRBD1 or TRBD2, each matching 5 bases. The length of the CDR3 is 15 residues. Trimming removed 1 base from V and 4 bases from J, with 11 bases in between. Germline assignment: CDR1 SGHNT and CDR2 YENEEA. Written as DNA, the CDR3 is TGTGCCAGCAGCTTAGGGTCGGGGCAGTACAATGAGCAGTTCTTC. The encoded protein is CASSLGSGQYNEQFF.

This clonotype occurred many times. V gene TRBV5-6 combines with J gene TRBJ2-7; 7 positions agree with TRBD2. This CDR3 has 15 residues. Trimming cost V 3 bases and J 3 bases; bases outside gene matches: 9. Germline-derived CDR1 and CDR2 are SGHDT and YYEEEE. CDR3 sequence: CASSSVTWGGYEQYV. CDR3 DNA sequence: TGTGCCAGCAGCTCAGTGACTTGGGGGGGCTACGAGCAGTACGTC.

The sample holds many counts of this clonotype. V is TRBV5-1 and J is TRBJ1-1; 11 nucleotides align to TRBD1. Trimming cost V 4 bases and J 4 bases; bases outside gene matches: 6. CDR1 and CDR2 (germline): SGHRS, YFSETQ. The CDR3 has 15 amino acids. The CDR3 region has the DNA TGCGCCAGCAGCCTTGCCGGGACAGGGGGCACTGAAGCTTTCTTT. It translates to CASSLAGTGGTEAFF.

At least ten counts were recorded for this clonotype. The rearrangement joins TRBV12-3 or TRBV12-4 to TRBJ1-5; D not certain. With 1 base removed from V and 5 bases from J, the gap between germline ends came to 6 bases. The CDR3 runs to 13 residues. CDR3 sequence reads: CASSLGFDQPQHF. In DNA, the CDR3 is TGTGCCAGCAGTTTAGGTTTCGATCAGCCCCAGCATTTT.

This clonotype was observed at least ten times. The J gene is TRBJ1-2, the V gene TRBV15, with 7 bases identical to TRBD1. The germline gives CDR1 LNHNV, CDR2 YYDKDF (reference sequence). CDR3 size: 14 residues. V gave up 4 bases and J gave up 8 bases; unmatched junction bases: 10. The DNA of the CDR3 is TGTGCCACCAGCACCAGAGAAAGGACAGGCGGCTACACCTTC. Its translation is CATSTRERTGGYTF. The full variable domain, its missing parts supplied by reference TRBV15 and TRBJ1-2, is DAMVIQNPRYQVTQFGKPVTLSCSQTLNHNVMYWYQQKSSQAPKLLFHYYDKDFNNEADTPDNFQSRRPNTSFCFLDIRSPGLGDTAMYLCATSTRERTGGYTFGSGTRLTVV.

This clonotype has a count of ten or more. The chain uses TRBV7-8 and TRBJ2-7; either TRBD1 or TRBD2 may fit D (5 bases each). This CDR3 is built from 15 residues. CDR1 and CDR2 (germline): SGHVS, FQNEAQ. V gave up 2 bases and J gave up 1 base, with 12 bases separating them. CDR3 in amino acids: CASSLRSGQSYEQYF. DNA of the CDR3: TGTGCCAGCAGCTTACGGTCGGGGCAGTCCTACGAGCAGTACTTC. The whole variable domain, filled in from reference TRBV7-8 and TRBJ2-7, reads GAGVSQSPRYKVAKRGQDVALRCDPISGHVSLFWYQQALGQGPEFLTYFQNEAQLDKSGLPSDRFFAERPEGSVSTLKIQRTQQEDSAVYLCASSLRSGQSYEQYFGPGTRLTVT.

This clonotype was counted ten times or more. The chain uses TRBV10-3 and TRBJ1-3; no clear D gene. Trimming stripped 6 bases from V and 0 bases from J, with 12 bases between. CDR1 is ENHRY, CDR2 SYGVKD, per germline. The CDR3 is 15 residues long. CDR3 protein: CAIRGSTSSGNTIYF. In DNA, the CDR3 is TGTGCCATCAGGGGTTCGACGAGCTCTGGAAACACCATATATTTT.

This clonotype was recorded at least ten times. This chain joins TRBV29-1 and TRBJ2-1, with D possibly being TRBD2 (6 bases). Trimming stripped 4 bases from V and 1 base from J, with 8 bases between. The CDR3 contains 13 residues. The germline gives CDR1 SQVTM, CDR2 ANQGSEA. This CDR3 reads CSVVGGSYNEQFF. DNA of the CDR3: TGCAGCGTTGTTGGAGGGTCCTACAATGAGCAGTTCTTC.

The sample holds many counts of this clonotype. The J gene is TRBJ1-2, the V gene TRBV5-1; no definite D call. This CDR3 comprises 12 residues. V was cut by 0 bases and J by 3 bases, with 3 bases left in between. Germline CDR1 SGHRS, CDR2 YFSETQ. CDR3 nucleotides: TGCGCCAGCAGCTTGGACTACTATGGCTACACCTTC. It specifies CASSLDYYGYTF.

This clonotype was recorded many times. The V call is TRBV7-9, the J call TRBJ1-4; D possibly corresponds to TRBD1 (6 bases). The CDR3 spans 15 residues. Looked up from germline, CDR1 is SEHNR and CDR2 is FQNEAQ (reference sequence). V dropped 4 bases and J dropped 0 bases, with 9 bases sitting between them. The CDR3 loop reads CASSSTGTTNEKLFF. The CDR3 DNA reads TGTGCCAGCAGCTCTACAGGGACAACTAATGAAAAACTGTTTTTT.

At least ten counts were recorded for this clonotype. This chain links TRBV5-1 with TRBJ2-2; D remains ambiguous. V dropped 0 bases and J dropped 2 bases, with 11 bases sitting between them. Looked up from germline, CDR1 is SGHRS and CDR2 is YFSETQ. This CDR3 is built from 16 residues. CDR3 coding DNA: TGCGCCAGCAGCTTGGTAACAGCGCTTAACACCGGGGAGCTGTTTTTT. Translation gives CASSLVTALNTGELFF. Filled out from reference TRBV5-1 and TRBJ2-2, the complete variable domain reads KAGVTQTPRYLIKTRGQQVTLSCSPISGHRSVSWYQQTPGQGLQFLFEYFSETQRNKGNFPGRFSGRQFSNSRSEMNVSTLELGDSALYLCASSLVTALNTGELFFGEGSRLTVL.